This passage covers 20 T cell receptor beta chains from one sample sequenced in a study of cytomegalovirus exposure and HLA in healthy donors. Researchers ran the PCR with 60 Vbeta and 13 Jbeta primers. Sequenced by immunoSEQ multiplex PCR; TCRdb stores in-frame clones only, minus some. This table has 150,000 to 200,000 clones, 75% to 85% appearing once. Sequencing was done on a sample of PBMCs. The receptor set was obtained from a woman aged 18 to 35 in good health and CMV-seropositive.

The chain has TRBV4-3 and TRBJ1-3; D call uncertain. The germline V gene encodes CDR1 LGHNA and CDR2 YSLEER. The CDR3 runs to 18 residues. Trimming took off 4 bases at V and 0 bases at J, with 19 bases between the two ends. The CDR3 spells CASSLSLFREDSGNTIYF. The CDR3 DNA reads as TGCGCCAGCAGCCTCTCCCTCTTCCGGGAAGACTCTGGAAACACCATATATTTT.

This clone was seen only once. V usage is TRBV18 and J usage is TRBJ1-3; D not certain. V was cut by 4 bases and J by 0 bases, with 10 bases left in between. CDR1 and CDR2 from the germline V gene are KGHSH and LQKENI. The CDR3 sequence is 15 residues long. The CDR3 sequence is CASSLNTRSGNTIYF. CDR3 nucleotides: TGTGCCAGCTCACTGAACACCCGCTCTGGAAACACCATATATTTT.

V is TRBV5-6 and J is TRBJ2-2; 8 bases line up with TRBD2. The CDR3 extends over 16 amino acids. CDR1 is SGHDT, CDR2 YYEEEE, per germline. Trimming took 1 base from V and 7 from J; bases not matched to a gene: 9. The chain's CDR3 is CASSLYRGGHNGELFF. CDR3 coding DNA: TGTGCCAGCAGCTTGTACCGGGGGGGCCATAACGGGGAGCTGTTTTTT.

This chain connects TRBV4-3 to TRBJ2-3, with a weak D call TRBD1 (6 bases). The CDR3 is 15 residues long. Trimming left V 4 bases short and J 5 bases short, with 16 bases between. Germline lookup yields CDR1 LGHNA and CDR2 YSLEER. CDR3 coding DNA: TGCGCCAGCAGCCCCGGGCTGGGGGCGTTAGATACGCAGTATTTT. Its translation is CASSPGLGALDTQYF.

The chain carries TRBV30 and TRBJ1-4; D may be TRBD1 (6 bases). This CDR3 has 14 amino acids. Between the trimmed V and J ends, which lost 2 bases and 7 bases, there was a span of 14 bases. CDR1 and CDR2 (germline): GTSNPN, SVGIG (reference sequence). This CDR3 is CAWSTQGLSEKLFF. The CDR3 nucleotides are TGTGCCTGGAGTACACAGGGTTTGAGTGAAAAACTGTTTTTT.

The chain is built from TRBV6-1 and TRBJ1-4; 8 positions match TRBD1. V was pared by 1 base and J by 6 bases, with 4 bases of the junction left unmatched. In germline, CDR1 is MNHNS, CDR2 SASEGT. The CDR3 is made up of 15 amino acids. The CDR3 DNA reads TGTGCCAGCAGTGAAGAGACAGGGGAATATGAAAAACTGTTTTTT. It encodes CASSEETGEYEKLFF.

The CDR3 protein is CASSYQGTGETQYF. The CDR3, as DNA: TGCGCCAGCAGCTACCAGGGTACGGGAGAGACCCAGTACTTC. V usage is TRBV5-1 and J usage is TRBJ2-5; D is perhaps TRBD1 (5 bases). There are 14 residues in the CDR3. Trimming stripped 3 bases from V and 4 bases from J, with 13 bases between. Germline assignment: CDR1 SGHRS and CDR2 YFSETQ.

The V gene is TRBV4-2, the J gene TRBJ1-3; D not resolved. Germline CDR1 and CDR2: LGHNA and YNFKEQ. The ends were cut back, 2 bases at V and 0 bases at J, with 8 bases in the middle. The CDR3 spans 15 residues. CDR3 protein: CASSQPGSSGNTIYF. The DNA for the CDR3 is TGTGCCAGCAGCCAACCGGGGTCCTCTGGAAACACCATATATTTT.

The CDR3: CASSPTTSQETQYF. The DNA of the CDR3 is TGTGCCAGCAGTCCCACAACTAGCCAAGAGACCCAGTACTTC. The chain couples TRBV2 to TRBJ2-5, with D possibly matching TRBD2 (5 bases). The CDR3 spans 14 residues. Trimming stripped 5 bases from V and 1 base from J, with 11 bases between. Germline CDR1 reads SNHLY; CDR2 reads FYNNEI.

The chain carries TRBV7-7 and TRBJ1-2, with TRBD1 identical over 9 bases. J was trimmed by 2 bases and V by 1 base; bases with no gene match: 11. This CDR3 comprises 18 residues. CDR1 and CDR2 from the germline V gene are SSHAT and FNYEAQ (reference sequence). CDR3 residues: CASSLGSLTGGENYGYTF. The CDR3 DNA sequence: TGTGCCAGCAGCTTAGGATCACTAACAGGGGGCGAGAACTATGGCTACACCTTC.

The gene calls are TRBV30 and TRBJ1-1, with D hard to call. Between the trimmed V and J ends, which lost 0 bases and 5 bases, there was a span of 10 bases. The CDR3 is 13 amino acids. Germline V gene data show CDR1 as GTSNPN and CDR2 as SVGIG (reference sequence). CDR3 sequence (DNA): TGTGCCTGGAGTGTACGGGAAAAGACTGAAGCTTTCTTT. As protein: CAWSVREKTEAFF.

This rearrangement joins TRBV5-1 to TRBJ2-5, with TRBD1 identical over 8 bases. The CDR3 is 15 amino acids. V dropped 1 base and J dropped 4; count of bases not matched to a gene: 6. Germline V gives CDR1 SGHRS, CDR2 YFSETQ. The CDR3 DNA reads TGCGCCAGCAGCTTGACAGGGGGATCCATAGAGACCCAGTACTTC. This gives the protein CASSLTGGSIETQYF.

The gene calls are TRBV18 and TRBJ1-2; 10 nucleotides agree with TRBD1. The germline V gene has CDR1 KGHSH and CDR2 LQKENI. The V gene end was trimmed by 6 bases and the J gene end by 7 bases; junction bases not matched to a gene: 11. The CDR3 runs to 15 residues. The CDR3 sequence is CASSTNTGTGVGYTF. The CDR3 DNA sequence: TGTGCCAGCTCCACTAATACCGGGACAGGGGTTGGCTACACCTTC.

This chain joins TRBV18 and TRBJ2-5, with D perhaps TRBD1 (6 bases). With 2 bases removed from V and 1 base from J, the gap between germline ends came to 8 bases. CDR1 KGHSH and CDR2 LQKENI come from the germline V gene. The CDR3 loop spans 14 amino acids. The CDR3 DNA sequence: TGTGCCAGCTCACCATCACAGGGCCAAGAGACCCAGTACTTC. It codes for CASSPSQGQETQYF.

The chain joins TRBV6-1 to TRBJ1-2, with TRBD1 matching 8 bases. Germline lookup yields CDR1 MNHNS and CDR2 SASEGT. The length of the CDR3 is 14 residues. The junction had 8 bases not matched to a gene; V was cut back by 3 bases and J by 8 bases. CDR3 sequence: CASSDIGTGGGYTF. CDR3 DNA sequence: TGTGCCAGCAGTGATATCGGCACAGGGGGGGGCTACACCTTC.

V usage is TRBV28 and J usage is TRBJ1-1; TRBD1 might be the D (5 bases). The CDR3 extends over 15 amino acids. Trimming stripped 3 bases from V and 0 bases from J, with 11 bases between. CDR1 MDHEN and CDR2 SYDVKM come from the germline V gene. CDR3 protein: CASSLMTVMNTEAFF. The CDR3 DNA follows: TGTGCCAGCAGTTTGATGACAGTTATGAACACTGAAGCTTTCTTT.

This chain joins TRBV6-6 and TRBJ2-7; a weak D match, TRBD1 (6 bases). The CDR3 length is 16 residues. Looked up from germline, CDR1 is MNHNY and CDR2 is SVGAGI (reference sequence). V was pared by 5 bases and J by 1 base, with 18 bases between. Written as DNA, the CDR3 is TGTGCCAGCAGTACTCACGGGACACCTCTGTCCTACGAGCAGTACTTC. Its protein product is CASSTHGTPLSYEQYF.

The chain uses TRBV10-2 and TRBJ2-6; D gene ambiguous. This CDR3 is 16 amino acids long. V was clipped by 3 bases and J by 0 bases, with 9 bases between them. Germline CDR1 is WSHSY and CDR2 is SAAADI. CDR3 bases: TGCGCCAGCAGTGACCCGTACAGCTCTGGGGCCAACGTCCTGACTTTC. Its protein product is CASSDPYSSGANVLTF.

This clone was counted only a few times. The chain carries TRBV11-2 and TRBJ2-7; 9 bases align to TRBD1. CDR1 SGHAT and CDR2 FQNNGV come from the germline V gene. The V gene end was trimmed by 5 bases and the J gene end by 7 bases; junction bases not matched to a gene: 6. The CDR3 has 13 amino acids. This CDR3 is CASSPDRGLEQYF. CDR3 sequence (DNA): TGTGCCAGCAGCCCGGACAGGGGTTTAGAGCAGTACTTC.

The chain recombines TRBV7-9 with TRBJ2-7; TRBD1 matches at 8 bases. After removal of 1 base from V and 4 bases from J, the junction contained 3 bases not matched to a gene. Germline CDR1 and CDR2: SEHNR and FQNEAQ (reference sequence). CDR3 length equals 14 residues. The CDR3 coding sequence is TGTGCCAGCAGCTTAGGGACAGGGACGTACGAGCAGTACTTC. Amino acid sequence: CASSLGTGTYEQYF.